These T cell receptor beta chains were read from a single sample in a study of identical twins. TCRdb reprocessed the 5' RACE reads via MiXCR and lists one record per CDR3 protein. The sample lists just under 650,000 distinct CDR3 sequences, around 7.5% seen once, with less than 2% in the top ten. The same sample was also studied in work on yellow fever vaccine responses in identical twins.

Sequencing input: PBMCs. All receptors derive from a woman under 30 in good health. The CDR3 runs from the conserved cysteine through the conserved F or W.

CDR3aa | j_gene | v_gene
CASSQVLAKNIQYF | TRBJ2-4 | TRBV2
CASSFGWGSYEQYF | TRBJ2-7 | TRBV28
CASSLGKRASGTYEQYF | TRBJ2-7 | TRBV11-2
CATSDFKSARADNEQFF | TRBJ2-1 | TRBV24-1
CASSPTTGFGYTF | TRBJ1-2 | TRBV7-6
CASTDRVGNTIYF | TRBJ1-3 | TRBV12-3/TRBV12-4
CSAGHQEWGYTF | TRBJ1-2 | TRBV20-1
CSVVGTDEAFF | TRBJ1-1 | TRBV29-1
CASSPPSGVYNEQFF | TRBJ2-1 | TRBV18
CASSLEERENTGELFF | TRBJ2-2 | TRBV5-5
CASSRTSGARQFF | TRBJ2-1 | TRBV5-1
CASSLGERGYNQPQHF | TRBJ1-5 | TRBV5-6
CASSDHGGGENHNEQFF | TRBJ2-1 | TRBV7-2
CSAQREYDEQFF | TRBJ2-1 | TRBV29-1
CSSSFLAGEAYEQYF | TRBJ2-7 | TRBV7-2
CASSLVSAGYTF | TRBJ1-2 | TRBV11-2
CASSHKIANSPLHF | TRBJ1-6 | TRBV3-1
CASRWGPNEKLFF | TRBJ1-4 | TRBV5-1
CASSQDERGRNGYTF | TRBJ1-2 | TRBV3-1
CASSEVVSSSYNEQFF | TRBJ2-1 | TRBV2
CASSEPGGNQPQHF | TRBJ1-5 | TRBV10-1
CASTWDRGGLSNQPQHF | TRBJ1-5 | TRBV12-3/TRBV12-4
CASSPRPDEVQYF | TRBJ2-3 | TRBV18
CASSLFSYQETQYF | TRBJ2-5 | TRBV28
CSARVAGGGVGQETQYF | TRBJ2-5 | TRBV20-1
CASSLLAGVLNEQFF | TRBJ2-1 | TRBV4-1
CASSPARSGELFF | TRBJ2-2 | TRBV5-1
CSASWQTLPLRGYTF | TRBJ1-2 | TRBV20-1
CASSPAGDRAQYEQYF | TRBJ2-7 | TRBV5-4